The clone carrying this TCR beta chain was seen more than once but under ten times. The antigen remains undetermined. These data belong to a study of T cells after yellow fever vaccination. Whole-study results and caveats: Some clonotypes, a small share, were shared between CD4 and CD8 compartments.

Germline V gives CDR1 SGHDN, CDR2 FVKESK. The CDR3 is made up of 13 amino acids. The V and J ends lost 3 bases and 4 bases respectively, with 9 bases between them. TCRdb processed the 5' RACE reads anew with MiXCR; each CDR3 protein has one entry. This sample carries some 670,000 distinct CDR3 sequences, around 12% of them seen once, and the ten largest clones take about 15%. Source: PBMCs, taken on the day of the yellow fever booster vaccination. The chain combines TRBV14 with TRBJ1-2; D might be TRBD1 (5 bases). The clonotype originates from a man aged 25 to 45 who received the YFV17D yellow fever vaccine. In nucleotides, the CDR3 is TGTGCCAGCAGCCATCAGGGAACCTATGGCTACACCTTC. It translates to CASSHQGTYGYTF.